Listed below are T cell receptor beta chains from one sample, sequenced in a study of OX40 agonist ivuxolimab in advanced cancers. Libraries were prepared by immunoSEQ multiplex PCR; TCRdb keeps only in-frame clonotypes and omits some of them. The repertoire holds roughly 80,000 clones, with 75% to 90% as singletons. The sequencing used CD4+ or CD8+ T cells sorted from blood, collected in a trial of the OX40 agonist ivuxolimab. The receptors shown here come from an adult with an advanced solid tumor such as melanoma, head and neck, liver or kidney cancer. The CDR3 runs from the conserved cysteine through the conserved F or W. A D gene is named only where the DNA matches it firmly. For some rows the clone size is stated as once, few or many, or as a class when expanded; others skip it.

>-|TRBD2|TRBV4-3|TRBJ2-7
CASSQGPGLAGAWYEQYF
TGCGCCAGCAGCCAAGGACCCGGACTAGCGGGGGCTTGGTACGAGCAGTACTTC
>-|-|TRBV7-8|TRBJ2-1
CASSSRAGGGYNEQFF
TGTGCCAGCAGCTCCCGAGCTGGGGGCGGCTACAATGAGCAGTTCTTC
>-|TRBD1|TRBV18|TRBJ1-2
CASSPTLSGQGLYGYTF
TGTGCCAGCTCACCAACTTTGAGCGGACAGGGGCTCTATGGCTACACCTTC
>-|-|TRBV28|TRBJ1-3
CASSLMRDRSGNTIYF
TGTGCCAGCAGTTTAATGCGGGACCGCTCTGGAAACACCATATATTTT
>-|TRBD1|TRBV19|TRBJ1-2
CASSMGQGYGYTF
TGTGCCAGTAGTATGGGACAGGGGTATGGCTACACCTTC
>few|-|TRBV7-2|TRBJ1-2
CASSQGQGRGYGYTF
TGTGCCAGCAGCCAAGGCCAGGGACGGGGCTATGGCTACACCTTC
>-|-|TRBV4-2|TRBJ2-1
CASSQGYSYNEQFF
TGTGCCAGCAGCCAAGGATACTCCTACAATGAGCAGTTCTTC
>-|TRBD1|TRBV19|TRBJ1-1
CASSIGAGGRGTEAFF
TGTGCCAGTAGTATCGGGGCAGGGGGTCGGGGCACTGAAGCTTTCTTT
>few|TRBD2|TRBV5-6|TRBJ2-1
CASSPPREGRNEQFF
TGTGCCAGCAGCCCACCGCGGGAGGGGAGGAATGAGCAGTTCTTC
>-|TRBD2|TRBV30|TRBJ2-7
CAWSVRGGLAGGPGSYEQYF
TGTGCCTGGAGTGTAAGAGGCGGCCTAGCGGGAGGGCCCGGGTCCTACGAGCAGTACTTC
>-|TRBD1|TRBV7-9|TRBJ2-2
CASSQSGTGNTGELFF
TGTGCCAGCAGCCAATCCGGGACAGGGAACACCGGGGAGCTGTTTTTT
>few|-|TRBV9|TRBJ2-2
CASSVFSTGELFF
TGTGCCAGCAGCGTTTTTAGCACCGGGGAGCTGTTTTTT
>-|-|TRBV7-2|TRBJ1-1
CASSRQNTEAFF
TGTGCCAGCAGCCGGCAGAACACTGAAGCTTTCTTT
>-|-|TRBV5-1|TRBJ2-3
CASSSEGGTQYF
TGCGCCAGCAGCTCGGAAGGGGGGACGCAGTATTTT
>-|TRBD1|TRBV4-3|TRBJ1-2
CASSPLGTGIEVEGYTF
TGCGCCAGCAGCCCCTTGGGGACAGGGATAGAGGTAGAGGGCTACACCTTC
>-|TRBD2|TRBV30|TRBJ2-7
CAWKRKAGYEQYF
TGTGCCTGGAAGAGAAAAGCGGGATACGAGCAGTACTTC
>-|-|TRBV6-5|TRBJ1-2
CASALTGAGFGYTF
TGTGCCAGCGCCCTAACCGGTGCGGGATTTGGCTACACCTTC
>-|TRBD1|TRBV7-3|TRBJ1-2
CASSLSGGDYGYTF
TGTGCCAGCAGCTTATCAGGGGGCGACTATGGCTACACCTTC